These T cell receptor beta chains were read from a single sample in a study of blood T cell repertoires in COVID-19. Only in-frame clones appear in the TCRdb table, and some are missing; sequencing was by immunoSEQ multiplex PCR. The table records 65,000 to 85,000 clones, approximately 79% of them present only once. The sample consisted of peripheral blood. Receptors were obtained from a woman aged 80 or over with active or convalescent COVID-19. The CDR3 runs from the conserved cysteine through the conserved F or W. Each record gives: J gene, clone size, V gene, D gene, CDR3 protein, CDR3 DNA. The D gene is left open where the match is weak. Size is omitted from some rows. Given values are once, few, many or a class for expanded clones.

j_call: TRBJ2-5; clone_size: once; v_call: TRBV9; d_call: TRBD2; cdr3_aa: CASSASGTSGGAGSQETQYF; cdr3_nt: TGTGCCAGCAGCGCCTCCGGGACTAGCGGGGGGGCCGGATCACAAGAGACCCAGTACTTC
j_call: TRBJ1-1; clone_size: -; v_call: TRBV19; d_call: -; cdr3_aa: CASSMQGPFELDTEAFF; cdr3_nt: TGTGCCAGTAGTATGCAGGGGCCCTTTGAACTCGACACTGAAGCTTTCTTT
j_call: TRBJ2-5; clone_size: -; v_call: TRBV2; d_call: -; cdr3_aa: CASSDIGRVSETQYF; cdr3_nt: TGTGCCAGCAGTGATATAGGGCGGGTCTCAGAGACCCAGTACTTC
j_call: TRBJ2-7; clone_size: -; v_call: TRBV3-1/TRBV3-2; d_call: TRBD1; cdr3_aa: CASITEVGTGWTEQYF; cdr3_nt: TGTGCCAGCATCACGGAGGTGGGGACAGGGTGGACGGAGCAGTACTTC
j_call: TRBJ2-2; clone_size: -; v_call: TRBV10-2; d_call: -; cdr3_aa: CASGRDSETGELFF; cdr3_nt: TGCGCCAGCGGCCGGGACTCAGAAACCGGGGAGCTGTTTTTT
j_call: TRBJ2-5; clone_size: -; v_call: TRBV7-9; d_call: TRBD2; cdr3_aa: CASNLAANQETQYF; cdr3_nt: TGTGCCAGCAACCTAGCGGCAAATCAAGAGACCCAGTACTTC
j_call: TRBJ2-7; clone_size: once; v_call: TRBV4-3; d_call: -; cdr3_aa: CASSQDRAYEQYF; cdr3_nt: TGCGCCAGCAGCCAAGACAGGGCCTACGAGCAGTACTTC
j_call: TRBJ1-1; clone_size: few; v_call: TRBV5-1; d_call: -; cdr3_aa: CASSSSQGVISEAFF; cdr3_nt: TGCGCCAGCAGCAGCAGTCAGGGCGTTATCTCTGAAGCTTTCTTT
j_call: TRBJ1-3; clone_size: few; v_call: TRBV21-1; d_call: -; cdr3_aa: CASSKRQGSGNTIYF; cdr3_nt: TGTGCCAGCAGCAAGCGACAGGGCTCTGGAAACACCATATATTTT
j_call: TRBJ2-5; clone_size: -; v_call: TRBV28; d_call: -; cdr3_aa: CASYQGRWEKETQYF; cdr3_nt: TGTGCCAGCTACCAGGGGCGGTGGGAAAAAGAGACCCAGTACTTC
j_call: TRBJ2-1; clone_size: -; v_call: TRBV14; d_call: -; cdr3_aa: CASSQTLGRWGGSYNEQFF; cdr3_nt: TGTGCCAGCAGCCAGACCTTGGGCCGCTGGGGAGGCTCCTACAATGAGCAGTTCTTC
j_call: TRBJ2-1; clone_size: -; v_call: TRBV4-1; d_call: TRBD2; cdr3_aa: CASSQGGTSVINEQFF; cdr3_nt: TGCGCCAGCAGCCAGGGCGGGACTAGCGTAATCAATGAGCAGTTCTTC
j_call: TRBJ1-1; clone_size: few; v_call: TRBV7-3; d_call: -; cdr3_aa: CASSRLTGTEAFF; cdr3_nt: TGTGCCAGCAGCCGTCTCACGGGGACTGAAGCTTTCTTT
j_call: TRBJ1-2; clone_size: -; v_call: TRBV28; d_call: -; cdr3_aa: CASSLTRDGYTF; cdr3_nt: TGTGCCAGCAGCCTAACCAGGGATGGCTACACCTTC
j_call: TRBJ2-3; clone_size: -; v_call: TRBV6-5; d_call: -; cdr3_aa: CASSFPQSADTQYF; cdr3_nt: TGTGCCAGCAGTTTTCCCCAATCAGCAGATACGCAGTATTTT
j_call: TRBJ2-3; clone_size: once; v_call: TRBV15; d_call: -; cdr3_aa: CATKRSGTSTDTQYF; cdr3_nt: TGTGCCACCAAACGTAGCGGAACTAGCACAGATACGCAGTATTTT
j_call: TRBJ2-5; clone_size: -; v_call: TRBV4-3; d_call: TRBD2; cdr3_aa: CASSQGRGLAGTRETQYF; cdr3_nt: TGCGCCAGCAGCCAAGGACGGGGACTAGCGGGGACGAGGGAGACCCAGTACTTC
j_call: TRBJ2-7; clone_size: -; v_call: TRBV6-2/TRBV6-3; d_call: -; cdr3_aa: CASSRGGNNYEQYF; cdr3_nt: TGTGCCAGCAGCCGAGGGGGAAACAACTACGAGCAGTACTTC
j_call: TRBJ2-7; clone_size: -; v_call: TRBV5-4; d_call: TRBD1; cdr3_aa: CASSFDRAYEQYF; cdr3_nt: TGTGCCAGCAGCTTTGACAGGGCCTACGAGCAGTACTTC
j_call: TRBJ2-2; clone_size: -; v_call: TRBV9; d_call: TRBD2; cdr3_aa: CASSALAGGRNTGELFF; cdr3_nt: TGTGCCAGCAGCGCCCTAGCGGGAGGGCGGAACACCGGGGAGCTGTTTTTT
j_call: TRBJ2-5; clone_size: -; v_call: TRBV9; d_call: TRBD1; cdr3_aa: CASSEGQGLSRQETQYF; cdr3_nt: TGTGCCAGCAGCGAGGGACAGGGCCTCTCTCGCCAAGAGACCCAGTACTTC
j_call: TRBJ1-4; clone_size: -; v_call: TRBV7-8; d_call: -; cdr3_aa: CASSLERTNEKLFF; cdr3_nt: TGTGCCAGCAGCTTGGAGAGGACTAATGAAAAACTGTTTTTT
j_call: TRBJ2-7; clone_size: few; v_call: TRBV10-3; d_call: TRBD2; cdr3_aa: CATNHLAGADEQYF; cdr3_nt: TGTGCCACGAACCACCTAGCGGGAGCCGACGAGCAGTACTTC
j_call: TRBJ2-3; clone_size: -; v_call: TRBV24-1; d_call: TRBD1; cdr3_aa: CATSDSVQGPFTDTQYF; cdr3_nt: TGTGCCACCAGTGATTCCGTACAGGGGCCTTTCACAGATACGCAGTATTTT
j_call: TRBJ2-7; clone_size: -; v_call: TRBV27; d_call: -; cdr3_aa: CASRLGGTAEQYF; cdr3_nt: TGTGCCAGCAGATTAGGGGGGACTGCCGAGCAGTACTTC
j_call: TRBJ1-1; clone_size: -; v_call: TRBV27; d_call: -; cdr3_aa: CASKQPGNTEAFF; cdr3_nt: TGTGCCAGCAAACAACCAGGGAACACTGAAGCTTTCTTT
j_call: TRBJ1-2; clone_size: -; v_call: TRBV6-5; d_call: -; cdr3_aa: CASRDPSLANYGYTF; cdr3_nt: TGTGCCAGCAGGGATCCGTCACTAGCTAACTATGGCTACACCTTC
j_call: TRBJ1-3; clone_size: -; v_call: TRBV6-2/TRBV6-3; d_call: -; cdr3_aa: CASSYGHLGNTIYF; cdr3_nt: TGTGCCAGCAGTTACGGACACCTTGGGAACACCATATATTTT
j_call: TRBJ1-3; clone_size: -; v_call: TRBV9; d_call: TRBD1; cdr3_aa: CASSKSGTDSGNTIYF; cdr3_nt: TGTGCCAGCAGCAAATCCGGGACAGACTCTGGAAACACCATATATTTT
j_call: TRBJ2-7; clone_size: few; v_call: TRBV19; d_call: -; cdr3_aa: CASSRGRRSSYEQYF; cdr3_nt: TGTGCCAGTAGTAGGGGGCGGCGGAGCTCCTACGAGCAGTACTTC
j_call: TRBJ2-1; clone_size: once; v_call: TRBV18; d_call: -; cdr3_aa: CASSLERSPYNEQFF; cdr3_nt: TGTGCCAGCTCACTTGAGCGGAGCCCCTACAATGAGCAGTTCTTC
j_call: TRBJ2-7; clone_size: -; v_call: TRBV5-4; d_call: -; cdr3_aa: CASSLQQGRNEQYF; cdr3_nt: TGTGCCAGCAGCTTGCAACAGGGCCGAAACGAGCAGTACTTC
j_call: TRBJ1-2; clone_size: -; v_call: TRBV7-2; d_call: TRBD1; cdr3_aa: CASTKRGQGYGLAGYTF; cdr3_nt: TGTGCCAGCACAAAAAGAGGACAGGGGTACGGTTTGGCGGGCTACACCTTC
j_call: TRBJ2-7; clone_size: few; v_call: TRBV14; d_call: TRBD2; cdr3_aa: CASSLRTSGGYEQYF; cdr3_nt: TGTGCCAGCAGCCTCCGGACTAGCGGGGGCTACGAGCAGTACTTC
j_call: TRBJ1-1; clone_size: many; v_call: TRBV19; d_call: TRBD1; cdr3_aa: CASSYQDREHTEAFF; cdr3_nt: TGTGCCAGTAGTTACCAAGACAGGGAGCACACTGAAGCTTTCTTT
j_call: TRBJ1-3; clone_size: -; v_call: TRBV3-1/TRBV3-2; d_call: -; cdr3_aa: CASSQASGANTIYF; cdr3_nt: TGTGCCAGCAGCCAAGCAAGTGGGGCCAACACCATATATTTT
j_call: TRBJ1-6; clone_size: -; v_call: TRBV7-9; d_call: -; cdr3_aa: CASSLVQHSPLHF; cdr3_nt: TGTGCCAGCAGCTTAGTACAACATTCACCCCTCCACTTT
j_call: TRBJ1-1; clone_size: -; v_call: TRBV7-9; d_call: -; cdr3_aa: CASSSNRVPGDTEAFF; cdr3_nt: TGTGCCAGCAGCTCCAACCGGGTCCCAGGGGACACTGAAGCTTTCTTT
j_call: TRBJ1-3; clone_size: -; v_call: TRBV7-2; d_call: -; cdr3_aa: CASSVGQSRSGNTIYF; cdr3_nt: TGTGCCAGCAGCGTAGGACAGTCCCGCTCTGGAAACACCATATATTTT
j_call: TRBJ1-3; clone_size: few; v_call: TRBV18; d_call: -; cdr3_aa: CASSSGVPHSGNTIYF; cdr3_nt: TGTGCCAGCTCATCGGGAGTTCCGCACTCTGGAAACACCATATATTTT
j_call: TRBJ2-1; clone_size: -; v_call: TRBV29-1; d_call: TRBD2; cdr3_aa: CSVTSGRAGEQFF; cdr3_nt: TGCAGCGTTACTAGCGGGAGGGCAGGTGAGCAGTTCTTC
j_call: TRBJ1-5; clone_size: -; v_call: TRBV28; d_call: -; cdr3_aa: CASLNRESNQPQHF; cdr3_nt: TGTGCCAGCTTAAACAGGGAAAGCAATCAGCCCCAGCATTTT
j_call: TRBJ2-4; clone_size: -; v_call: TRBV18; d_call: TRBD2; cdr3_aa: CASFPAGVAKNIQYF; cdr3_nt: TGTGCCAGCTTCCCCGCGGGGGTGGCCAAAAACATTCAGTACTTC
j_call: TRBJ1-4; clone_size: -; v_call: TRBV24-1; d_call: -; cdr3_aa: CATSDSGINEKLFF; cdr3_nt: TGTGCCACCAGTGATTCAGGGATTAATGAAAAACTGTTTTTT
j_call: TRBJ2-5; clone_size: -; v_call: TRBV18; d_call: -; cdr3_aa: CASSLQLAVVETQYF; cdr3_nt: TGTGCCAGCTCACTGCAACTAGCAGTAGTGGAGACCCAGTACTTC
j_call: TRBJ1-3; clone_size: -; v_call: TRBV5-1; d_call: TRBD1; cdr3_aa: CASSPGTGVASGNTIYF; cdr3_nt: TGCGCCAGCAGCCCAGGGACAGGGGTCGCCTCTGGAAACACCATATATTTT
j_call: TRBJ1-6; clone_size: -; v_call: TRBV18; d_call: TRBD1; cdr3_aa: CASSRDRASPLHF; cdr3_nt: TGTGCCAGCTCGCGGGACAGGGCTTCACCCCTCCACTTT
j_call: TRBJ1-6; clone_size: few; v_call: TRBV7-2; d_call: TRBD1; cdr3_aa: CASSSRDRVDNSPLHF; cdr3_nt: TGTGCCAGCAGCTCTAGGGACAGGGTTGACAATTCACCCCTCCACTTT
j_call: TRBJ2-1; clone_size: -; v_call: TRBV6-5; d_call: -; cdr3_aa: CASSRRGGLYNEQFF; cdr3_nt: TGTGCCAGCAGTCGAAGGGGGGGCCTTTACAATGAGCAGTTCTTC
j_call: TRBJ2-2; clone_size: few; v_call: TRBV24-1; d_call: -; cdr3_aa: CATSDNYYTRNTGELFF; cdr3_nt: TGTGCCACCAGTGACAACTATTATACAAGGAACACCGGGGAGCTGTTTTTT